These 4 T cell receptor beta chains came from one sample sequenced in a study of cytomegalovirus exposure and HLA in healthy donors. PCR amplification relied on 60 Vbeta primers (plus 13 Jbeta primers). Clones were read by immunoSEQ multiplex PCR, and TCRdb kept only the in-frame ones, dropping some. There are 95,000 to 100,000 clones in the sample; 75% occur only once, and about 10% lies in the top ten. Sequencing was done on a sample of PBMCs. These receptors came from a man in his forties or fifties in good health and CMV-seronegative.

The chain combines TRBV27 with TRBJ2-7, with a possible D match to TRBD2 (5 bases). The CDR3 has 14 residues. Germline assignment: CDR1 MNHEY and CDR2 SMNVEV (reference sequence). V lost 2 bases, J lost 2 bases, and 10 bases lay in between. CDR3 DNA: TGTGCCAGCAGTTTACGGGAAGGGACCTACGAGCAGTACTTC. Encoded protein: CASSLREGTYEQYF.

This clone showed up just once. The chain is built from TRBV5-1 and TRBJ2-7; TRBD1 matches 8 bases. The CDR3 is 16 amino acids. Trimming took 0 bases from V and 2 from J; bases not matched to a gene: 7. The V gene's germline CDR1 is SGHRS and CDR2 YFSETQ. CDR3: CASSLGLTGVAYEQYF. CDR3 in DNA: TGCGCCAGCAGCTTGGGGTTGACAGGGGTGGCCTACGAGCAGTACTTC.

The sample holds a few counts of this clone. The V gene is TRBV7-2, the J gene TRBJ2-3; 10 nucleotides line up with TRBD2. This CDR3 is 18 amino acids long. Germline V gene sequence: CDR1 SGHTA, CDR2 FQGNSA. The V segment lost 3 bases and the J segment 1 base; nucleotides outside the gene matches: 10. The CDR3 region is CASSFPASGRKGTDTQYF. In nucleotides, the CDR3 is TGTGCCAGCAGCTTTCCGGCTAGCGGGAGAAAGGGCACAGATACGCAGTATTTT.

About this clone: A junction end diverges from the germline sequence, so it may reflect a read error. Distinct nucleotide sequences in the sample also encode this CDR3. The chain is built from TRBV6-1 and TRBJ1-6; D remains unclear. This CDR3 has 15 amino acids. Germline CDR1 is MNHNS and CDR2 is SASEGT. CDR3 in amino acids: CASSVFEGGNSPLHF. As DNA, the CDR3 is TGTGCCAGCAGTGTCTTCGAGGGAGGCAATTCGCCCCTCCACTTT.